Presented here are 23 T cell receptor beta chains from one specimen sequenced in a study of blood T cell repertoires in COVID-19 (dated by TCRdb to the early 2020s). The library was built by means of the immunoSEQ multiplex PCR assay. Here the immuneACCESS table is served through TCRdb, limited to in-frame sequences with V and J called. Missing clones are a known gap in these copies; in checked studies unresolved V genes cover under half, and the rest lacks a known reason. The sample table shows around 250,000 clones, and approximately 85% are seen once. Jointly, the top ten make up approximately 2% of the sample. Sequenced: PBMCs or T cells enriched from blood (not recorded which). The receptors stem from a woman between 50 and 59 years old who had recovered from COVID-19.

Comment on this clone: Relative to the germline gene, one junction end is altered; a read error may explain this. The V call is TRBV7-7, the J call TRBJ2-1; TRBD2 matches at 9 bases. The CDR3 is 16 amino acids. The V gene's germline CDR1 is SSHAT and CDR2 FNYEAQ (reference sequence). CDR3 amino acids: CASSYASGTSYNEQFF. CDR3 in DNA: TGTGCTAGCAGCTATGCTAGCGGGACCTCCTACAATGAGCAGTTCTTC.

The chain couples TRBV2 to TRBJ1-4; D not certain. From germline, CDR1 is SNHLY and CDR2 FYNNEI. This CDR3 contains 13 residues. Trimming took 5 bases from V and 3 from J, leaving 7 bases between them. CDR3 DNA: TGTGCCAGCAGTCAGGAGGCTAATGAAAAACTGTTTTTT. Protein product: CASSQEANEKLFF.

The V call is TRBV11-2, the J call TRBJ1-1, with TRBD1 matching 9 bases. Germline trimming cut 5 bases from V and 5 bases from J; bases unmatched to any gene: 12. Germline V gene lookup returns CDR1 SGHAT and CDR2 FQNNGV. The length of the CDR3 is 16 residues. In DNA form, the CDR3 reads TGTGCCAGCAGCCCCCCGGGACAGGGATTGGGAACTGAAGCTTTCTTT. This sequence encodes CASSPPGQGLGTEAFF.

The rearrangement uses TRBV5-1 and TRBJ1-1; D may be TRBD1 (5 bases). This CDR3 has 14 amino acids. Trimming cost V 2 bases and J 5 bases, with 13 bases left between them. Germline CDR1 is SGHRS and CDR2 is YFSETQ. Here the CDR3 DNA reads TGCGCCAGCAGCTTCCAGGGCCGAGGAACTGAAGCTTTCTTT. It translates to CASSFQGRGTEAFF.

The chain couples TRBV3-1 (or the pseudogene TRBV3-2) to TRBJ2-7; 10 bases map to TRBD1. The J call may be faulty, since TRBJ2-1 better matches the DNA end. The germline V gene encodes CDR1 LGHDT and CDR2 YNNKEL (reference sequence). The CDR3 is 16 amino acids. The CDR3 sequence is CASSLEGQGIFNEQFF. The CDR3 DNA follows: TGTGCCAGCAGCCTGGAGGGACAGGGGATATTCAATGAGCAGTTCTTC.

The chain employs TRBV10-3 and TRBJ2-3; weak D call: TRBD2 (6 bases). CDR3 length equals 14 residues. Germline V lookup: CDR1 ENHRY, CDR2 SYGVKD. Deletions cut 3 bases from V and 1 base from J, with 8 bases between. CDR3 sequence (DNA): TGTGCCATCAGTGACGGGGGACGCACAGATACGCAGTATTTT. Its protein is CAISDGGRTDTQYF.

V gene TRBV5-4 combines with J gene TRBJ1-1; D may be TRBD1 (6 bases). With 4 bases removed from V and 3 bases from J, the gap between germline ends came to 7 bases. The CDR3 spans 12 residues. Germline V gives CDR1 SGHNT, CDR2 YYREEE (reference sequence). CDR3 protein: CASSRTDTEAFF. DNA for the CDR3: TGTGCCAGCAGCCGGACAGACACTGAAGCTTTCTTT.

This rearrangement joins TRBV10-3 to TRBJ2-1, with 9 positions matching TRBD2. With 5 bases clipped from V and 7 bases from J, the junction kept 6 bases outside the gene matches. The CDR3 has 14 amino acids. The germline CDR1 and CDR2 sequences are ENHRY and SYGVKD. CDR3: CAISPAGGRNEQFF. CDR3 nucleotide sequence: TGTGCCATCAGTCCAGCGGGAGGACGAAATGAGCAGTTCTTC.

V gene TRBV5-1 combines with J gene TRBJ2-6; D call uncertain. Trimming stripped 4 bases from V and 2 bases from J, with 10 bases between. Germline V gives CDR1 SGHRS, CDR2 YFSETQ. The CDR3 is 15 residues long. The CDR3 protein is CASSPTLAGANVLTF. CDR3 nucleotides: TGCGCCAGCAGCCCGACACTTGCTGGGGCCAACGTCCTGACTTTC.

The DNA of the CDR3 is TGTGCCAGCAGCCCCCTCCAGAGACAAGAAGAGACCCAGTACTTC. It specifies CASSPLQRQEETQYF. The chain carries TRBV6-5 and TRBJ2-5; D gene ambiguous. CDR3 length: 15 residues. Germline loops: CDR1 MNHEY, CDR2 SVGAGI. V lost 6 bases, J lost 3 bases, and 17 bases lay in between.

The CDR3 DNA follows: TGCGCCAGCAGCCAATTCTCCCCGGGACAGGGGTCCTACGAGCAGTACTTC. Its translation: CASSQFSPGQGSYEQYF. The J gene is TRBJ2-7, the V gene TRBV4-1; 10 nucleotides align to TRBD1. CDR1 and CDR2 (germline): MGHRA, YSYEKL. J gave up 1 base and V 2 bases, and 8 bases lay outside the gene matches. The CDR3 has 17 amino acids.

J is TRBJ2-1 and V is TRBV2, with 8 bases aligning to TRBD2. J gave up 7 bases and V 2 bases, and 10 bases lay outside the gene matches. The CDR3 covers 16 residues. Germline values: CDR1 SNHLY, CDR2 FYNNEI. The chain's CDR3 is CASSERAGEGYNEQFF. CDR3 DNA: TGTGCCAGCAGTGAACGAGCGGGAGAAGGGTATAATGAGCAGTTCTTC.

The V and J genes are TRBV5-4 and TRBJ2-1, with 13 bases lining up with TRBD2. V trimming: 3 bases; J trimming: 4 bases; junction bases outside the gene matches: 13. Germline loops: CDR1 SGHNT, CDR2 YYREEE (reference sequence). The CDR3 contains 19 residues. The CDR3 region is CASSSSPGTSGAPYNEQFF. The DNA for the CDR3 is TGTGCCAGCAGCTCCTCCCCCGGGACTAGCGGGGCCCCATACAATGAGCAGTTCTTC.

The V gene is TRBV5-5, the J gene TRBJ2-7, with D possibly TRBD2 on 6 matching bases. This CDR3 comprises 13 residues. CDR1 is SGHKS, CDR2 YYEKEE, per germline (reference sequence). Trimming took 3 bases from V and 2 from J, leaving 9 bases between them. In DNA form, the CDR3 reads TGTGCCAGCAGCTCCGGAGGGGCCTACGAGCAGTACTTC. Its translation: CASSSGGAYEQYF.

As for this clone: The same CDR3 can be traced to other DNA sequences in this sample. V usage is TRBV29-1 and J usage is TRBJ1-1; tentatively, D is TRBD1 (6 bases). There are 12 residues in the CDR3. Trimming took 4 bases from V and 2 from J, leaving 8 bases between them. Germline lookup yields CDR1 SQVTM and CDR2 ANQGSEA. CDR3 nucleotides: TGCAGCGTTGGTGGGGGCAACACTGAAGCTTTCTTT. This sequence encodes CSVGGGNTEAFF.

This clone showed up just once. The chain combines TRBV7-2 with TRBJ1-2; TRBD1 matches at 11 bases. There are 14 residues in the CDR3. V dropped 6 bases and J dropped 6; count of bases not matched to a gene: 6. CDR1 and CDR2 from the germline V gene are SGHTA and FQGNSA. CDR3: CASSRTGGADGYTF. The CDR3 DNA is TGTGCCAGCAGTCGGACAGGGGGCGCGGATGGCTACACCTTC.

The chain uses TRBV6-5 and TRBJ2-7; no reliable D call. The CDR3 covers 11 residues. Per germline, CDR1 MNHEY and CDR2 SVGAGI. Trimming removed 6 bases from V and 3 bases from J, with 6 bases in between. The CDR3 sequence: CASRLVYEQYF. In DNA form, the CDR3 reads TGTGCCAGCAGGTTAGTCTACGAGCAGTACTTC.

The chain links TRBV4-2 to TRBJ2-1; 9 bases are a match to TRBD1. CDR1 and CDR2 from the germline V gene are LGHNA and YNFKEQ. This CDR3 spans 15 amino acids. Germline trimming cut 2 bases from V and 7 bases from J; bases unmatched to any gene: 6. As DNA, the CDR3 is TGTGCCAGCAGCCAACCCGGGACAGGGAGGAATGAGCAGTTCTTC. Residues: CASSQPGTGRNEQFF.

V is TRBV7-9 and J is TRBJ1-2; TRBD1 agrees at 8 bases. The trim removed 0 bases at V and 6 bases at J, leaving 6 bases unmatched. Germline V gives CDR1 SEHNR, CDR2 FQNEAQ (reference sequence). CDR3 size: 15 residues. CDR3 nucleotides: TGTGCCAGCAGCTTAGCAAGGACAGGGTTGGATGGCTACACCTTC. Protein sequence: CASSLARTGLDGYTF.

The chain employs TRBV28 and TRBJ1-1; 7 bases line up with TRBD1. V dropped 3 bases and J dropped 3; count of bases not matched to a gene: 7. Germline lookup yields CDR1 MDHEN and CDR2 SYDVKM. The CDR3 is made up of 15 amino acids. CDR3 in amino acids: CASSLGDRAHTEAFF. The CDR3 DNA follows: TGTGCCAGCAGTTTGGGCGACAGGGCTCACACTGAAGCTTTCTTT.

The J gene is TRBJ1-3, the V gene TRBV18, with TRBD1 identical over 9 bases. CDR1 and CDR2 (germline): KGHSH, LQKENI. With V trimmed by 2 bases and J by 0 bases, 2 bases remained unmatched. The CDR3 is 16 amino acids. CDR3 amino acids: CASSPGGQGSGNTIYF. DNA of the CDR3: TGTGCCAGCTCACCAGGGGGACAGGGCTCTGGAAACACCATATATTTT.

This chain uses TRBV19 with TRBJ2-7, with D perhaps matching TRBD2 (6 bases). The CDR3 loop spans 15 amino acids. The germline V gene has CDR1 LNHDA and CDR2 SQIVND (reference sequence). V lost 3 bases and J 5 bases, leaving 17 bases between the germline ends. This chain's CDR3 is CASSIGSGSSDEQYF. The CDR3 bases are TGTGCCAGTAGTATCGGGTCCGGGAGTAGCGACGAGCAGTACTTC.

This clone was seen more than once but under ten times. V and J are TRBV19 and TRBJ1-1, with TRBD1 as a possible D gene (6 bases). Germline values: CDR1 LNHDA, CDR2 SQIVND (reference sequence). The CDR3 is 15 residues long. V was shortened by 3 bases and J by 2 bases, with 13 bases between the two germline ends. CDR3 region: CASSIQTGANTEAFF. Here the CDR3 DNA reads TGTGCCAGTAGTATCCAGACAGGAGCTAACACTGAAGCTTTCTTT.